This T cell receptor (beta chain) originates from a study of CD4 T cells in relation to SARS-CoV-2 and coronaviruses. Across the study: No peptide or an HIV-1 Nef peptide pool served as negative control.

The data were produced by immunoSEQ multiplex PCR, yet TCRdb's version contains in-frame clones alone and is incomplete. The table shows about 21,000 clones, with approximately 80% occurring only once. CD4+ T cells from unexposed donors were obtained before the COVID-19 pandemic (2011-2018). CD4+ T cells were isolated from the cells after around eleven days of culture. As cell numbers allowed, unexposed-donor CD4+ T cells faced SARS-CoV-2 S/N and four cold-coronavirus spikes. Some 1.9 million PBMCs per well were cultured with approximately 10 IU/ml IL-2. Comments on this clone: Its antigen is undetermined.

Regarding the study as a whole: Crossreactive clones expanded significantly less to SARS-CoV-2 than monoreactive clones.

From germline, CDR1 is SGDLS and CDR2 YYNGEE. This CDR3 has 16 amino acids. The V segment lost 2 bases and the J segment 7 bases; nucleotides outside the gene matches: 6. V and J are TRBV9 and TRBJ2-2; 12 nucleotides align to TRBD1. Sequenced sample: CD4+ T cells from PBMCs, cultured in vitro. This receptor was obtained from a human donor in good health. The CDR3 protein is CASSVWDRGLYGELFF. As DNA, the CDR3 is TGTGCCAGCAGCGTCTGGGACAGGGGGCTGTACGGGGAGCTGTTTTTT. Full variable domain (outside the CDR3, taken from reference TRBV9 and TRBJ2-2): DSGVTQTPKHLITATGQRVTLRCSPRSGDLSVYWYQQSLDQGLQFLIQYYNGEERAKGNILERFSAQQFPDLHSELNLSSLELGDSALYFCASSVWDRGLYGELFFGEGSRLTVL.